This TCR beta chain was found in a study of T cell responses to AZD1222 COVID-19 vaccine. General study results and limits: CD4 TCRs linked to vaccination spanned spike, dominating at 160-218 and 743-854. Donors in the cohort were predominantly white British and more often female, and clonal diversity was possibly underestimated. Reports indicate that nearly half of spike-specific TCRs are directed at unmutated variant regions.

This CDR3 is built from 16 residues. Germline assignment: CDR1 MDHEN and CDR2 SYDVKM. V trimming: 5 bases; J trimming: 5 bases; junction bases outside the gene matches: 9. This clone was seen just once. Its specificity is not known. Assay: immunoSEQ multiplex PCR; the TCRdb copy retains only in-frame clones and omits some. This sample has more than 150,000 clones, with 88% found just once. The chain combines TRBV28 with TRBJ2-3; 11 bases agree with TRBD1. This clonotype was obtained from an adult in good health. The sample in question was peripheral blood, obtained on day 0 of AZD1222 vaccination. This CDR3 reads CASSPAGTGGLDTQYF. CDR3 nucleotides: TGTGCCAGCAGTCCCGCCGGGACAGGGGGATTAGATACGCAGTATTTT.